Below, one T cell receptor (beta chain) is given with its context. The data originate from a study of T-cell reconstitution after alpha-beta-depleted transplantation in children. Preparation of the TCRbeta library used unique molecular identifiers. TCRdb re-derived calls from the PCR reads in MiXCR, one entry per CDR3 protein. The repertoire includes approximately 200,000 distinct CDR3 sequences, more than 14% of them detected once, and 13% sits in the top ten. The CDR3 runs 13 residues. Germline CDR1 and CDR2: LGHNA and YNFKEQ. V lost 2 bases, J lost 7 bases, and 9 bases lay in between. The chain couples TRBV4-2 to TRBJ2-1; D is possibly TRBD2 (6 bases). The sequence came from a human donor who donated a stem cell graft to a child with acute lymphoblastic leukemia. The material was PBMCs from the stem cell graft donor, obtained from the stem cell graft. Here the CDR3 DNA reads TGTGCCAGCAGCCAACCGCGGGGAAATGAGCAGTTCTTC. Translated: CASSQPRGNEQFF.